The sample holds many counts of the clone carrying this T cell receptor beta chain. No antigen is known for it. TCRdb re-analysed the RACE reads in MiXCR, keeping a single row per CDR3 protein. The data show 300,000 to 450,000 distinct CDR3 sequences, roughly 5% seen once. The sample comes from a study of human T cells and chemical hapten exposure. The overall study: Cases of alopecia areata, totalis or universalis occurred in a predominantly female patient group.

Indicated time point: patch test 1, 2 weeks after DPC sensitization. Specified treatment: therapeutic diphenylcyclopropenone sensitization with weekly scalp DPC. Unfractionated whole blood was the source from which total RNA was extracted. Study observations and caveats: Unchanged with DPC sensitization were TCRs above 1 in 1000 frequency.

Trimming removed 8 bases at V and 5 bases at J, with 22 bases between. The CDR3 covers 15 residues. Germline V lookup: CDR1 MDHEN, CDR2 SYDVKM. The chain employs TRBV28 and TRBJ2-7; unclear D gene. The origin of this receptor is a woman in her 50s with alopecia areata. Some clones in this sample may be carry-over from other donors' samples. The sample in question was whole blood, obtained in connection with sensitization to the hapten diphenylcyclopropenone (DPC). CDR3 loop: CASYPHSQSLHEQYF. The CDR3 DNA sequence: TGTGCCAGCTACCCCCACTCTCAATCCCTCCACGAGCAGTACTTC. The whole variable domain, remainder taken from reference TRBV28 and TRBJ2-7, is DVKVTQSSRYLVKRTGEKVFLECVQDMDHENMFWYRQDPGLGLRLIYFSYDVKMKEKGDIPEGYSVSREKKERFSLILESASTNQTSMYLCASYPHSQSLHEQYFGPGTRLTVT.